Below are 24 T cell receptor beta chains sequenced from a single sample in a study of T cell responses to AZD1222 COVID-19 vaccine. Only in-frame clones appear in the TCRdb table, and some are missing; sequencing was by immunoSEQ multiplex PCR. The table includes approximately 92,000 clones, around 93% detected once. Sequencing was performed on peripheral blood, taken on day 0 of AZD1222 vaccination. The receptors shown here come from an adult in good health.

CDR3 DNA sequence: TGTGCCAGCAGCTCCCCTAGGGGACAGGGGCAATCGGAGTTCTTC. Amino acid sequence: CASSSPRGQGQSEFF. This chain uses TRBV7-8 with TRBJ2-1; 10 nucleotides match TRBD1. With 4 bases clipped from V and 14 bases from J, the junction kept 14 bases outside the gene matches. CDR3 length: 15 amino acids. Looked up from germline, CDR1 is SGHVS and CDR2 is FQNEAQ.

In DNA form, the CDR3 reads TGTGCCAGCAGCTTGTACAGATTGAACACTGAAGCTTTCTTT. It codes for CASSLYRLNTEAFF. The chain couples TRBV5-5 to TRBJ1-1, with D unresolved. The germline V gene encodes CDR1 SGHKS and CDR2 YYEKEE (reference sequence). The CDR3 is 14 amino acids. V lost 1 base, J lost 0 bases, and 7 bases lay in between.

The CDR3 protein is CASGRGHSYEQYF. The CDR3 nucleotides read TGTGCCAGCGGGAGGGGGCACTCCTACGAGCAGTACTTC. The chain uses TRBV7-9 and TRBJ2-7; D tentatively fits TRBD1 or TRBD2 (7 bases each). V lost 8 bases to trimming and J lost 0 bases, with 11 bases between them. The germline CDR1 and CDR2 sequences are SEHNR and FQNEAQ (reference sequence). There are 13 residues in the CDR3.

The chain carries TRBV28 and TRBJ1-4, with TRBD1 as a possible D gene (5 bases). Trimming shortened V by 6 bases and J by 10 bases, and 18 bases separated the two germline ends. This CDR3 is 14 amino acids long. The germline V gene encodes CDR1 MDHEN and CDR2 SYDVKM. This CDR3 is CASSPGDVGGKLFF. The CDR3 DNA sequence: TGTGCCAGCAGCCCGGGGGACGTTGGGGGAAAACTGTTTTTT. Using reference TRBV28 and TRBJ1-4 for the parts outside the CDR3, the full variable domain is DVKVTQSSRYLVKRTGEKVFLECVQDMDHENMFWYRQDPGLGLRLIYFSYDVKMKEKGDIPEGYSVSREKKERFSLILESASTNQTSMYLCASSPGDVGGKLFFGSGTQLSVL.

V is TRBV11-2 and J is TRBJ2-1, with a weak D call TRBD2 (6 bases). The CDR3 totals 14 residues. Germline V CDR1 and CDR2: SGHAT, FQNNGV. V was cut by 3 bases and J by 8 bases, with 14 bases left in between. The CDR3 loop reads CASSFPIGEDEQFF. The DNA of the CDR3 is TGTGCCAGCAGCTTCCCCATAGGGGAGGATGAGCAGTTCTTC.

The chain combines TRBV10-2 with TRBJ2-7; D is perhaps TRBD1 or TRBD2 (5 bases each). This CDR3 is 14 amino acids long. V was cut by 9 bases and J by 3 bases, with 18 bases left in between. In germline, CDR1 is WSHSY, CDR2 SAAADI. The CDR3 spells CASYSGGAGYEQYF. The DNA of the CDR3 is TGCGCCAGTTACTCAGGTGGGGCGGGCTACGAGCAGTACTTC.

The chain combines TRBV7-2 with TRBJ2-2; D is perhaps TRBD1 (6 bases). Germline V gene data show CDR1 as SGHTA and CDR2 as FQGNSA. With 2 bases removed from V and 0 bases from J, the gap between germline ends came to 10 bases. The CDR3 totals 16 residues. Written as DNA, the CDR3 is TGTGCCAGCAGCTTACGACAGGTAGCGAACACCGGGGAGCTGTTTTTT. Its translation: CASSLRQVANTGELFF.

J is TRBJ2-7 and V is TRBV5-6; 7 bases are shared with TRBD2. CDR3 length: 16 residues. Germline CDR1 reads SGHDT; CDR2 reads YYEEEE. V was pared by 4 bases and J by 4 bases, with 14 bases of the junction left unmatched. This CDR3 reads CASSPYRPTGGYEQYF. CDR3 coding DNA: TGTGCCAGCAGCCCCTACCGCCCGACGGGGGGTTACGAGCAGTACTTC.

The chain couples TRBV11-2 to TRBJ2-2, with TRBD2 matching 10 bases. The CDR3 length is 14 residues. The V and J ends lost 5 bases and 4 bases, in that order; junction bases with no gene match: 1. Per germline, CDR1 SGHAT and CDR2 FQNNGV. The CDR3 reads CASSASGSTGELFF. The CDR3 coding sequence is TGTGCCAGCAGCGCTAGCGGGAGCACCGGGGAGCTGTTTTTT.

J is TRBJ2-5 and V is TRBV6-5, with 11 bases matching TRBD2. After removal of 4 bases from V and 2 bases from J, the junction contained 3 bases not matched to a gene. The CDR3 loop spans 15 amino acids. Germline V lookup: CDR1 MNHEY, CDR2 SVGAGI. CDR3 in amino acids: CASSSGLAGQETQYF. CDR3 in DNA: TGTGCCAGCAGTTCCGGACTAGCGGGTCAAGAGACCCAGTACTTC.

This clone has just one count. V is TRBV5-4 and J is TRBJ2-3; the match to TRBD2 covers 8 bases. In germline, CDR1 is SGHNT, CDR2 YYREEE (reference sequence). V shed 4 bases, J shed 5 bases, and the junction held 12 bases outside the gene matches. This CDR3 region has 16 residues. CDR3 coding DNA: TGTGCCAGCAGCCCTGGGGGCGGGGGGAGAGGAGATACGCAGTATTTT. It specifies CASSPGGGGRGDTQYF.

A note on this clone: Within the sample, other DNA sequences also encode this same CDR3. In nucleotides, the CDR3 is TGTGCCAGCAGCGTAACAACAAACACTGAAGCTTTCTTT. It yields the protein CASSVTTNTEAFF. The J gene is TRBJ1-1, the V gene TRBV9, with D uncertain. Germline CDR1 SGDLS, CDR2 YYNGEE. This CDR3 has 13 amino acids. Trimming stripped 1 base from V and 2 bases from J, with 6 bases between.

The chain uses TRBV12-5 and TRBJ2-1; D is unclear. Germline V gene sequence: CDR1 LGHNT, CDR2 FRNRAP. The V end lost 6 bases, the J end lost 5 bases, and 2 bases lay between the germline ends. The CDR3 is 10 residues long. CDR3 in DNA: TGTGCTAGTGGAGACAATGAGCAGTTCTTC. It yields the protein CASGDNEQFF. The full variable domain, its missing parts supplied by reference TRBV12-5 and TRBJ2-1, is DARVTQTPRHKVTEMGQEVTMRCQPILGHNTVFWYRQTMMQGLELLAYFRNRAPLDDSGMPKDRFSAEMPDATLATLKIQPSEPRDSAVYFCASGDNEQFFGPGTRLTVL.

The chain couples TRBV27 to TRBJ2-1; no firm D call. CDR1 and CDR2 (germline): MNHEY, SMNVEV (reference sequence). The CDR3 length is 12 residues. V was cut by 5 bases and J by 8 bases, with 10 bases left in between. CDR3 amino acids: CASSPPTYEQFF. The CDR3 DNA follows: TGTGCCAGCAGTCCTCCCACGTATGAGCAGTTCTTC.

The chain couples TRBV18 to TRBJ1-6; D call uncertain. The CDR3 has 15 residues. Germline V gene data show CDR1 as KGHSH and CDR2 as LQKENI. The V end was cut by 6 bases, the J end by 6 bases, with 15 bases between. The CDR3: CASSRGLGFNSPLHF. As DNA, the CDR3 is TGTGCCAGCTCCCGGGGTTTGGGGTTTAATTCACCCCTCCACTTT.

J is TRBJ1-4 and V is TRBV2; D unclear. CDR1 is SNHLY and CDR2 is FYNNEI in the germline V gene. CDR3 length equals 13 residues. Trimming cost V 5 bases and J 7 bases, with 11 bases left between them. As DNA, the CDR3 is TGTGCCAGCAGTTATACGGTGGGTGAAAAACTGTTTTTT. Translated: CASSYTVGEKLFF. Full variable domain (remainder filled in from reference TRBV2 and TRBJ1-4): EPEVTQTPSHQVTQMGQEVILRCVPISNHLYFYWYRQILGQKVEFLVSFYNNEISEKSEIFDDQFSVERPDGSNFTLKIRSTKLEDSAMYFCASSYTVGEKLFFGSGTQLSVL.

In this sample, this clone turned up many times. The rearrangement uses TRBV7-9 and TRBJ1-5; maybe TRBD1 (5 bases). Germline V gene data show CDR1 as SEHNR and CDR2 as FQNEAQ (reference sequence). V dropped 5 bases and J dropped 1 base, with 12 bases sitting between them. The CDR3 loop spans 15 amino acids. Here the CDR3 DNA reads TGTGCCAGCAGCCCCTCGGGACCGAGCAATCAGCCCCAGCATTTT. Amino acid sequence: CASSPSGPSNQPQHF.

The rearrangement uses TRBV7-9 and TRBJ1-2; 9 positions match TRBD1. J gave up 8 bases and V 5 bases, and 0 bases lay outside the gene matches. The germline V gene encodes CDR1 SEHNR and CDR2 FQNEAQ (reference sequence). This CDR3 is 11 amino acids long. CDR3 in DNA: TGTGCCAGCAGCACAGGGGGCGGCTACACCTTC. This sequence encodes CASSTGGGYTF.

This chain connects TRBV27 to TRBJ2-1, with 7 bases that match TRBD1. The CDR3 totals 14 residues. Trimming took 5 bases from V and 7 from J; bases not matched to a gene: 8. The germline V gene encodes CDR1 MNHEY and CDR2 SMNVEV (reference sequence). The CDR3 region has the DNA TGTGCCAGCAGTGCGACAGGGATCGGAAATGAGCAGTTCTTC. It is translated as CASSATGIGNEQFF.

The chain uses TRBV11-2 and TRBJ2-7, with D possibly being TRBD1 (6 bases). Trimming took 2 bases from V and 7 from J, leaving 15 bases between them. This CDR3 spans 14 amino acids. Germline V lookup: CDR1 SGHAT, CDR2 FQNNGV. The CDR3 DNA sequence: TGTGCCAGCAGCTTAAGCAGGGGAATGAGAGAGCAGTACTTC. Residues: CASSLSRGMREQYF.

The chain is built from TRBV7-6 and TRBJ1-1; 8 bases map to TRBD1. V was clipped by 2 bases and J by 2 bases; unmatched bases: 4. Germline-derived CDR1 and CDR2 are SGHVS and FNYEAQ. The CDR3 sequence is 15 residues long. The CDR3 sequence: CASSLNTGGNTEAFF. In nucleotides, the CDR3 is TGTGCCAGCAGCTTAAATACAGGGGGTAACACTGAAGCTTTCTTT.

CDR3 loop: CASSSPGGTDTQYF. In nucleotides, the CDR3 is TGTGCCAGCAGCTCTCCAGGTGGCACAGATACGCAGTATTTT. The chain uses TRBV7-8 and TRBJ2-3; D uncertain. The CDR3 runs to 14 residues. Germline V CDR1 and CDR2: SGHVS, FQNEAQ. Trimming left V 4 bases short and J 1 base short, with 9 bases between.

The V call is TRBV4-2, the J call TRBJ2-3; 10 positions agree with TRBD2. With V trimmed by 1 base and J by 2 bases, 3 bases remained unmatched. Germline CDR1 is LGHNA and CDR2 is YNFKEQ. This CDR3 has 16 residues. In DNA, the CDR3 is TGTGCCAGCAGCCAAGGGACTAGCGGCTTCACAGATACGCAGTATTTT. Translating gives CASSQGTSGFTDTQYF.

The chain has TRBV10-3 and TRBJ2-7; 10 bases line up with TRBD2. Trimming took 2 bases from V and 3 from J; bases not matched to a gene: 13. CDR3 length: 18 amino acids. Per germline, CDR1 ENHRY and CDR2 SYGVKD. The CDR3 is CAISEGPLGLAELYEQYF. The CDR3 DNA reads as TGTGCCATCAGTGAGGGGCCCTTAGGACTAGCGGAGCTCTACGAGCAGTACTTC.